This entry lists 12 T cell receptor beta chains sequenced from one sample in a study of blood T cells in healthy people across ages. A sample-barcoded 5' primer and a J-beta primer mix were used in a second PCR of roughly 7 to 11 cycles. TCRdb passed the 5' RACE reads through MiXCR, listing each CDR3 protein once. The sample has 1.6 million or so distinct CDR3 sequences, approximately 32% seen once. Material for sequencing was blood. The origin of the receptors is a woman between 25 and 40 years old in good health.

The genes are TRBV6-1 and TRBJ1-2; possible D gene TRBD1, 5 bases. This CDR3 is built from 16 residues. Germline V gene lookup returns CDR1 MNHNS and CDR2 SASEGT. V lost 2 bases, J lost 0 bases, and 13 bases lay in between. The CDR3: CASSERSGLANYGYTF. The CDR3, as DNA: TGTGCCAGCAGTGAAAGGTCAGGGCTAGCTAACTATGGCTACACCTTC.

There are many counts of this clonotype. The V and J genes are TRBV29-1 and TRBJ1-2, with TRBD1 matching 7 bases. The CDR3 runs 13 residues. Per the germline V gene, CDR1 is SQVTM and CDR2 is ANQGSEA. The V and J ends lost 6 bases and 0 bases, in that order; junction bases with no gene match: 4. CDR3 bases: TGCAGCGTCAAACAGGGGTCTAACTATGGCTACACCTTC. Residues: CSVKQGSNYGYTF.

V and J are TRBV6-2 or TRBV6-3 and TRBJ1-6; TRBD1 matches 7 bases. This CDR3 is 14 amino acids long. CDR1 and CDR2 from the germline V gene are MNHEY and SVGEGT. V shed 7 bases and J 4 bases; nucleotides not matched to a gene: 4. As DNA, the CDR3 is TGTGCCAGCATCGGGACAGAATATAATTCACCCCTCCACTTT. Translated: CASIGTEYNSPLHF.

A remark on this clonotype: One junction end does not reproduce the germline sequence, and a read error may be involved. The chain links TRBV27 to TRBJ2-5; perhaps TRBD2 as D (7 bases). The CDR3 contains 16 residues. Per the germline V gene, CDR1 is MNHEY and CDR2 is SMNVEV (reference sequence). CDR3 region: CASSLLGASGQGTQYF. The DNA for the CDR3 is TGTGCCAGCAGTTTATTGGGGGCTAGCGGTCAAGGGACCCAGTACTTC.

The genes are TRBV5-1 and TRBJ2-3, with TRBD1 identical over 7 bases. From germline, CDR1 is SGHRS and CDR2 YFSETQ. This CDR3 is 13 amino acids long. The V gene end was trimmed by 4 bases and the J gene end by 4 bases; junction bases not matched to a gene: 3. CDR3 loop: CASSAQGADTQYF. CDR3 nucleotide sequence: TGCGCCAGCAGCGCCCAGGGGGCAGATACGCAGTATTTT.

This chain joins TRBV27 and TRBJ2-7, with D possibly matching TRBD2 (6 bases). V was cut by 5 bases and J by 1 base, with 15 bases left in between. CDR3 size: 15 residues. Germline values: CDR1 MNHEY, CDR2 SMNVEV (reference sequence). The CDR3 DNA reads TGTGCCAGCAGTGCCTTCGGGAGTGGATCCTACGAGCAGTACTTC. Protein sequence: CASSAFGSGSYEQYF.

This clonotype was observed a handful of times. The V and J genes are TRBV11-2 and TRBJ1-6; unclear D gene. The CDR3 has 12 amino acids. V was cut by 4 bases and J by 10 bases, with 8 bases left in between. The germline CDR1 and CDR2 sequences are SGHAT and FQNNGV. The CDR3 spells CASSSGGSPLHF. CDR3 in DNA: TGTGCCAGCAGCTCAGGCGGGTCACCCCTCCACTTT.

V gene TRBV5-6 combines with J gene TRBJ2-4, with TRBD2 identical over 12 bases. TRBJ2-7 explains the end of the DNA better; the J call may be wrong. CDR3 size: 17 residues. Germline V lookup: CDR1 SGHDT, CDR2 YYEEEE. DNA of the CDR3: TGTGCCAGCAGCCGGGGGGCTAGCGGGAGGGTGGGCAACGAGCAGTACTTC. This codes for CASSRGASGRVGNEQYF.

The chain joins TRBV6-2 or TRBV6-3 to TRBJ2-1, with 8 bases matching TRBD2. The DNA end is more similar to TRBJ2-7, so the J call may be wrong. Germline assignment: CDR1 MNHEY and CDR2 SVGEGT. This CDR3 is 13 amino acids long. CDR3 amino acids: CATGLVRYNEQYF. DNA of the CDR3: TGTGCCACGGGACTAGTGCGCTACAATGAGCAGTACTTC.

Regarding this clonotype: A junction end diverges from the germline sequence, so it may reflect a read error. This CDR3 reads CASSLPRQGPMGKNIRYF. In nucleotides, the CDR3 is TGCGCCAGCAGCTTACCACGACAGGGTCCCATGGGGAAAAACATTCGGTACTTC. The rearrangement uses TRBV5-1 and TRBJ2-4, with 7 positions matching TRBD1. The CDR3 loop spans 18 amino acids. The germline gives CDR1 SGHRS, CDR2 YFSETQ. Variable domain in full (rest from reference TRBV5-1 and TRBJ2-4): KAGVTQTPRYLIKTRGQQVTLSCSPISGHRSVSWYQQTPGQGLQFLFEYFSETQRNKGNFPGRFSGRQFSNSRSEMNVSTLELGDSALYLCASSLPRQGPMGKNIRYFGAGTRLSVL.

This clonotype has a handful of counts. The V gene is TRBV25-1, the J gene TRBJ2-1; a weak D match, TRBD2 (6 bases). This CDR3 is built from 15 residues. Trimming took off 7 bases at V and 5 bases at J, with 18 bases between the two ends. The germline V gene has CDR1 MGHDK and CDR2 SYGVNS. The CDR3 DNA reads TGTGCCAGCACCTTGGGGGGTGACCCCAACAATGAGCAGTTCTTC. As protein: CASTLGGDPNNEQFF.

The V gene is TRBV28, the J gene TRBJ2-4; maybe TRBD2 (6 bases). CDR1 is MDHEN, CDR2 SYDVKM, per germline. The CDR3 runs to 15 residues. The V end was cut by 2 bases, the J end by 7 bases, with 15 bases between. CDR3 bases: TGTGCCAGCAGTTTAGCCCCCGGGGGTGGGAACATTCAGTACTTC. The encoded protein is CASSLAPGGGNIQYF. The whole variable domain, filled in from reference TRBV28 and TRBJ2-4, reads DVKVTQSSRYLVKRTGEKVFLECVQDMDHENMFWYRQDPGLGLRLIYFSYDVKMKEKGDIPEGYSVSREKKERFSLILESASTNQTSMYLCASSLAPGGGNIQYFGAGTRLSVL.